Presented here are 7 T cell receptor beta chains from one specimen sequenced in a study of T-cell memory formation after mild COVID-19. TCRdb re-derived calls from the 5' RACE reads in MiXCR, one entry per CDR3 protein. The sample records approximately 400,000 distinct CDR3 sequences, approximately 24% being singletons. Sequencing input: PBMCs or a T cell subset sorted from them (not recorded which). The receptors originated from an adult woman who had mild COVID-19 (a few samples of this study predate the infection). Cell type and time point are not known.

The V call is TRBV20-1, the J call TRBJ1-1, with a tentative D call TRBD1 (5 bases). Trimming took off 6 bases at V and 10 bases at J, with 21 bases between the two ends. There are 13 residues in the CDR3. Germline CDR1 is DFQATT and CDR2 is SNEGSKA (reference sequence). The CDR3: CSATDPADIGAFF. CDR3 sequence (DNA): TGCAGTGCAACAGACCCGGCGGACATCGGAGCTTTCTTT.

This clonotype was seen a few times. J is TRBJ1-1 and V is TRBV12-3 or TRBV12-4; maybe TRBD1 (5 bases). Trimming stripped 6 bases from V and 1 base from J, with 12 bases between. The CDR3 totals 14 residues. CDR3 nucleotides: TGTGCCAGCAGCCGAAGGGGCCCGAACACTGAAGCTTTCTTT. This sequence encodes CASSRRGPNTEAFF.

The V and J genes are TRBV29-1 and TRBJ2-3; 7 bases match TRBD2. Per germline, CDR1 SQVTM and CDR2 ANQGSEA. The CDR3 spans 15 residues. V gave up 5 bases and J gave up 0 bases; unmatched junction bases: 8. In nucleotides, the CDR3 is TGCAGCGTTCTCCCGGGACTACAAAGCACAGATACGCAGTATTTT. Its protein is CSVLPGLQSTDTQYF.

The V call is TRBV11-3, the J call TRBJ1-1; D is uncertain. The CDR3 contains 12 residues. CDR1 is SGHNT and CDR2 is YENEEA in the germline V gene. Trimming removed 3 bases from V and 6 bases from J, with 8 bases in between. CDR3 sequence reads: CASSLPFSEAFF. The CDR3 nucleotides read TGTGCCAGCAGCTTGCCTTTCTCTGAAGCTTTCTTT.

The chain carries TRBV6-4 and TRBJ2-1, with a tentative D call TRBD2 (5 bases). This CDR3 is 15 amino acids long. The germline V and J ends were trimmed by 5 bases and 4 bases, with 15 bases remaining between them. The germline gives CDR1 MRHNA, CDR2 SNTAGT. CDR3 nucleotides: TGTGCCAGCAGTTCCAACCTTGGGGAGTACAATGAGCAGTTCTTC. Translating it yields CASSSNLGEYNEQFF.

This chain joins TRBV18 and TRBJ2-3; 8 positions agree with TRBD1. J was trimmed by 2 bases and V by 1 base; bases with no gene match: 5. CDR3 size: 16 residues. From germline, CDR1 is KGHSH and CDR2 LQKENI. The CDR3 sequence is CASSPQGQGSTDTQYF. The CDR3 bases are TGTGCCAGCTCACCACAAGGACAGGGTTCCACAGATACGCAGTATTTT.

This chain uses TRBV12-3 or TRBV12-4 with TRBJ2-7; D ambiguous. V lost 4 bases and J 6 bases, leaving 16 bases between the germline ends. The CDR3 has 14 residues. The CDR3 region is CASSSDSPWGEQYF. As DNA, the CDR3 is TGTGCCAGCAGTTCTGATTCCCCCTGGGGCGAGCAGTACTTC.